This T cell receptor (beta chain) appears in the sequencing data of a study of neurological immune-mediated disorders (dated by TCRdb to about 2019). Regarding the study in general: The study compared peripheral blood TCR-beta repertoires of HTLV-I-associated myelopathy (HAM/TSP) patients, multiple sclerosis patients and healthy controls using UMI-based sequencing. Longitudinal samples, technical triplicates and paired sorted CD4+ and CD8+ T-cell subsets, alongside PBMC samples, were included among the roughly 97 TCR-beta libraries. Of the approximately 65 subjects in the cohort, around 14 were HAM/TSP patients, some 35 were multiple sclerosis patients, and some 20 were healthy controls. Technical triplicate libraries were sequenced to precisely calculate the variability in frequency of each individual clone.

cDNA was synthesized by template-switch 5'RACE using a primer with a 10-nucleotide random unique molecular identifier that tagged each TCR transcript. Each sequencing run produced over 180 million TCR-beta sequences covering 15-18 subjects. The RNeasy kit was used to extract total RNA. Using the KAPA Real-time Library Amplification kit, TCR-beta VDJ regions were amplified with primers for the TCR constant region and the 5'RACE anchor. Sample indexes and Illumina adaptors were added in a first PCR, and a second PCR then increased library yield. After purification with Ampure beads, the TCR product of roughly 650 bp was size-selected on a 2% E-gel SizeSelection system. Before pooling, library quality was checked on a Bioanalyzer, concentration was measured with Qubit, and libraries were quantified with the Kapa Library Quantification kit. An Illumina HiSeq 2500 sequenced the libraries paired-end 2 x 150 bp. To increase sequence diversity, roughly 25-31% phiX was spiked into each library pool. Per the original workflow: The UMI-based MiGEC pipeline processed quality-filtered reads and removed over 75% of raw TCR sequences during error correction. VDJ genes were aligned to IMGT germline references, and each clonotype was defined by a unique CDR3 amino acid sequence together with V-J genes. Clonal expansion, Shannon diversity, and CDR3 relatedness (CalcPairwiseDistances, ClusterSamples) were evaluated with VDJtools, and phylogenetic trees were built with CLCbio workbench. Clones with at least 8 unique UMIs were defined as expanded, with this threshold being based on coefficient-of-variation modelling across technical triplicates. The public reads were reprocessed in TCRdb via fastp at Q25 and MiXCR, keeping in-frame beta chains. Rows merge per CDR3 protein into single entries with the most common DNA and genes. TCRdb assigned the V and J calls; the authors' analysis was not used. In all, the sample holds about 59,000 distinct CDR3 sequences, and 24% of those were seen once. The ten biggest clones cover roughly 4.5% of the sample.

The time point label, read with the paper, signifies: technical triplicate 2. For unsorted PBMC libraries, 2 million PBMCs were used after storage in RNAlater at -80 degrees C until RNA extraction. Peripheral blood was subjected to Ficoll-Hypaque density gradient centrifugation to isolate PBMCs, which were then cryopreserved in liquid nitrogen. Details on this clonotype: Its antigen is unknown. One base away there is no much larger clone; base qualities are not given.

Results the study describes overall, beyond this receptor: Expanded clones from different subjects shared no identical CDR3 amino acid sequences, which suggests that TCR-beta repertoires were private in all groups. TCR clonal expansion was highest in HAM/TSP patients and lowest in MS patients, with MS patients falling below even healthy controls.

The cysteine opens and the phenylalanine closes a CDR3 of 15 amino acids. Only CDR3 DNA remains: 45 bases, in frame from the first base. CDR1 and CDR2 (SNHLY, FYNNEI) derive from the germline V gene. The germline V end is reduced by 11 bases and the J end by 5 bases; junction bases left unmatched: 13. The chain is made from TRBV2 and TRBJ2-2; a stretch of 8 junction bases matches TRBD2. Material: PBMCs. This TCR derives from a man aged 55 to 69 with HTLV-1-associated myelopathy (HAM/TSP). CDR3 loop: CARAPSGGWTGELFF. In nucleotides, the sequence is TGTGCCCGGGCCCCCTCGGGAGGGTGGACCGGGGAGCTGTTTTTT. The entire variable domain, with the stretches around the CDR3 drawn from the reference TRBV2 and TRBJ2-2 proteins, is EPEVTQTPSHQVTQMGQEVILRCVPISNHLYFYWYRQILGQKVEFLVSFYNNEISEKSEIFDDQFSVERPDGSNFTLKIRSTKLEDSAMYFCARAPSGGWTGELFFGEGSRLTVL.